Listed below are T cell receptor beta chains from one sample, sequenced in a study of blood T cell repertoires in COVID-19. Assay: immunoSEQ multiplex PCR; the TCRdb copy retains only in-frame clones and omits some. The table records 70,000 to 80,000 clones, about 91% of them present only once. The specimen was peripheral blood. The source is a woman aged 45-65 years with acute or convalescent COVID-19. The CDR3 runs from the conserved cysteine through the conserved F or W. The D gene is left open where the match is weak. Part of the rows lack a size; the others show once, few, many or a class for expanded clones.

j_call clone_size d_call v_call cdr3_nt cdr3_aa
TRBJ1-6 - TRBD1 TRBV30 TGTGCCTGGAGACTAGGGACAGAGAATTCACCCCTCCACTTT CAWRLGTENSPLHF
TRBJ2-1 - - TRBV4-1 TGCGCCAGCAGTCAGGGCCCAAGCTCCTACAATGAGCAGTTCTTC CASSQGPSSYNEQFF
TRBJ1-5 - - TRBV7-6 TGTGCCAGCAGCTCCGACATAAATCTTAATCAGCCCCAGCATTTT CASSSDINLNQPQHF
TRBJ2-5 once TRBD1 TRBV27 TGTGCCAGCAGTTTAAGCAGGGGGCCGGGGTCCCAGTACTTC CASSLSRGPGSQYF
TRBJ1-6 - - TRBV18 TGTGCCAGCTCACCGGACCAGGGATCACCCCTCCACTTT CASSPDQGSPLHF
TRBJ2-1 - - TRBV7-2 TGTGCCAGCAGCTTAGGAGTGGGGAGTAATGAGCAGTTCTTC CASSLGVGSNEQFF
TRBJ1-5 - TRBD1 TRBV2 TGTGCCAGCAGGCAACAGGGGGGAGTCAATCAGCCCCAGCATTTT CASRQQGGVNQPQHF
TRBJ2-2 few TRBD2 TRBV19 TGTGCCAGTAGTACCTATCTAAGCGGGGGGGCGCCGAACACCGGGGAGCTGTTTTTT CASSTYLSGGAPNTGELFF
TRBJ1-2 - - TRBV3-1/TRBV3-2 TGTGCCAGCAGCCATCCTACCGTTTATGGCTACACCTTC CASSHPTVYGYTF
TRBJ1-5 - TRBD1 TRBV19 TGTGCCAGTAGTGGGACAGGGGGGATAGGTAATCAGCCCCAGCATTTT CASSGTGGIGNQPQHF
TRBJ1-2 - TRBD1 TRBV9 TGTGCCACAGGGGGCGATGGTGGCTACACCTTC CATGGDGGYTF
TRBJ2-2 - - TRBV6-5 TGTGCCAGCAGAGCTGACTCAGCGAACACCGGGGAGCTGTTTTTT CASRADSANTGELFF
TRBJ2-1 - TRBD2 TRBV18 TGTGCCAGCTCACCCCTCGGGGGGAAGACCTACAATGAGCAGTTCTTC CASSPLGGKTYNEQFF
TRBJ1-2 - - TRBV27 TGTGCCAGCAGTTTATCCAGGGGCGAAGCCTCAATCTATGGCTACACCTTC CASSLSRGEASIYGYTF
TRBJ2-7 - TRBD1 TRBV28 TGTGCCAGCAGTGGCGGGACAGGGTCCGGCGAGCAGTACTTC CASSGGTGSGEQYF
TRBJ1-6 - TRBD1 TRBV30 TGTGCCTGGGCGACAGGGGAGGGTTCACCCCTCCACTTT CAWATGEGSPLHF
TRBJ2-1 - TRBD2 TRBV6-1 TGTGCCAGCAGTGAAGTCCGGACTAGCGCCCATGAGCAGTTCTTC CASSEVRTSAHEQFF
TRBJ2-5 - TRBD2 TRBV3-1/TRBV3-2 TGTGCCAGCAGCGGGACTAGCGGGGGTAGAGAGACCCAGTACTTC CASSGTSGGRETQYF
TRBJ2-5 - TRBD2 TRBV11-1 TGTGCCAGCAGCTTTGCGACTAGCGGGGTCAGAGAGACCCAGTACTTC CASSFATSGVRETQYF
TRBJ2-7 - TRBD2 TRBV6-5 TGTGCCAGCAGAGGAAGCGGGACTACCAATTACGAGCAGTACTTC CASRGSGTTNYEQYF
TRBJ1-6 - - TRBV7-2 TGTGCCAGCAGCTTAGCTCCACGGGGTAACAATTCACCCCTCCACTTT CASSLAPRGNNSPLHF
TRBJ1-1 - - TRBV5-1 TGCGCCAGCAGCTTGGGTCCAGGTTCTAAGACTGAAGCTTTCTTT CASSLGPGSKTEAFF
TRBJ2-1 - - TRBV6-5 TGTGCCAGCAGGCGGACACAAGGAAACAATGAGCAGTTCTTC CASRRTQGNNEQFF
TRBJ1-1 - - TRBV19 TGTGCCAGTAGTTTAGGGGGGGTTAAGGACACTGAAGCTTTCTTT CASSLGGVKDTEAFF
TRBJ2-7 - TRBD2 TRBV7-9 TGTGCCAGCAGCTTAGGACTAGCGGACTACGAGCAGTACTTC CASSLGLADYEQYF
TRBJ1-2 - TRBD1 TRBV3-1/TRBV3-2 TGTGCCAGCAGCCAACTACAGGGGGCCTATGGCTACACCTTC CASSQLQGAYGYTF
TRBJ2-4 - - TRBV6-1 TGTGCCAGCAGTGAATTTGTACAGCTAGCCAAAAACATTCAGTACTTC CASSEFVQLAKNIQYF
TRBJ2-3 - - TRBV5-1 TGCGCCAGCCACCTACCACCTAAGGATACGCAGTATTTT CASHLPPKDTQYF
TRBJ2-5 - TRBD1 TRBV6-1 TGTGCCATCAGGACAGGGGGGAATCGTGAGACCCAGTACTTC CAIRTGGNRETQYF
TRBJ1-1 - - TRBV25-1 TGTGCCAGCAGTGAATCTCGGGTAGGCACTGAAGCTTTCTTT CASSESRVGTEAFF
TRBJ1-1 - - TRBV27 TGTGCCAGCAGTCCGTCCCATCAGGGGTACACTGAAGCTTTCTTT CASSPSHQGYTEAFF
TRBJ2-3 - - TRBV30 TGTGCCTGGAGTTGGGGGACTTCGGGAGATACGCAGTATTTT CAWSWGTSGDTQYF
TRBJ1-3 - - TRBV28 TGTGCCAGCAGAGGGGGGGTTGGAAACACCATATATTTT CASRGGVGNTIYF
TRBJ1-2 - - TRBV5-4 TGTGCCAGCAGCTGGGACTCACGAGGCTACACCTTC CASSWDSRGYTF
TRBJ1-6 - - TRBV12-3/TRBV12-4 TGTGCCAGCAGCCTAAGAGGTGTGTCACCCCTCCACTTT CASSLRGVSPLHF
TRBJ1-1 - TRBD1 TRBV19 TGTGCCAGTAGTAAACCTAGACAGGGGAGTACTGAAGCTTTCTTT CASSKPRQGSTEAFF
TRBJ1-1 - - TRBV7-2 TGTGCCAGCAGCTTAGCCCGGTACACTGAAGCTTTCTTT CASSLARYTEAFF
TRBJ1-4 - - TRBV19 TGTGCCAGTAGTATAGGGACAGTTGGCGAAAAACTGTTTTTT CASSIGTVGEKLFF
TRBJ1-5 - - TRBV24-1 TGTGCCACCAGTGACCTGGACAGAGATCAGCCCCAGCATTTT CATSDLDRDQPQHF
TRBJ1-6 - TRBD1 TRBV4-2 TGTGCCAGCAGCCAAGATTACGTGGCAGGGGGCTTGGTTAATTCACCCCTCCACTTT CASSQDYVAGGLVNSPLHF
TRBJ1-5 - - TRBV2 TGTGCCAGCAGCGGGGAGCATAGCAATCAGCCCCAGCATTTT CASSGEHSNQPQHF
TRBJ1-1 - TRBD1 TRBV9 TGTGCCAGCAGCCCTAGTGCAGGGGGCCCAATGAACACTGAAGCTTTCTTT CASSPSAGGPMNTEAFF
TRBJ2-3 once TRBD1 TRBV2 TGTGCCAGCTCGTTAGAAGGACAGGGTAACACAGATACGCAGTATTTT CASSLEGQGNTDTQYF
TRBJ1-2 - TRBD1 TRBV18 TGTGCCAGCTCACCGGGACAGAACGGCGTAGGCTACACCTTC CASSPGQNGVGYTF
TRBJ2-5 - - TRBV7-9 TGTGCCAGCAGCTTAACTATGGCGGCCCAAGAGACCCAGTACTTC CASSLTMAAQETQYF
TRBJ2-7 few TRBD1 TRBV6-5 TGTGCCAGCATGAGGGGGCAGGGTAGTTCCTACGAGCAGTACTTC CASMRGQGSSYEQYF